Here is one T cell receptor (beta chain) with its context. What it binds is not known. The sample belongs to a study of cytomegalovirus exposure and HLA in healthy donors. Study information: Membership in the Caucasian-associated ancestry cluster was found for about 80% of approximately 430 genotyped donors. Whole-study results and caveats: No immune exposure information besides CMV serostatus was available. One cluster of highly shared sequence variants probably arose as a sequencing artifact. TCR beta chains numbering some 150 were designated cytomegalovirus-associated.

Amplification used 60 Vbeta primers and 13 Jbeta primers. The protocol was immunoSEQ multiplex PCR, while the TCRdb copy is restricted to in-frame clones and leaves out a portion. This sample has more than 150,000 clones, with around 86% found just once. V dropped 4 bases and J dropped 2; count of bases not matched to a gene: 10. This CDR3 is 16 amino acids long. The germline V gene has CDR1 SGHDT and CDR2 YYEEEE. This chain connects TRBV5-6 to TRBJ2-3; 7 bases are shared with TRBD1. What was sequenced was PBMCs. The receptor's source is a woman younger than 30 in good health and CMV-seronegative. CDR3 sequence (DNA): TGTGCCAGCAGCCGCCCTCGGGACAGTGACACAGATACGCAGTATTTT. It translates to CASSRPRDSDTDTQYF. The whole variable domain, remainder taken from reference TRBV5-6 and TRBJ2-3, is DAGVTQSPTHLIKTRGQQVTLRCSPKSGHDTVSWYQQALGQGPQFIFQYYEEEERQRGNFPDRFSGHQFPNYSSELNVNALLLGDSALYLCASSRPRDSDTDTQYFGPGTRLTVL.